This TCR beta chain was retrieved from a study of cytomegalovirus exposure and HLA in healthy donors. Study context: There were about 85 million unique TCRs (from HLA-typed donors) in an early data release. Regarding the study as a whole: Accounts indicate the classifier identified cytomegalovirus status with strong specificity and sensitivity. According to an earlier analysis, most TCR beta V segments yielded productive rearrangements about 90% or about 30% of the time.

The PCR made use of 60 Vbeta and 13 Jbeta primers. The repertoire was sequenced with immunoSEQ multiplex PCR; TCRdb's copy has only in-frame clones and lacks some. Seen here are fewer than 200,000 clones, approximately 80% observed once, and the top ten hold 2% to 3%. From germline, CDR1 is SGHRS and CDR2 YFSETQ. V was shortened by 3 bases and J by 1 base, with 13 bases between the two germline ends. This CDR3 contains 15 residues. Concerning this clone: Its matching antigen is unknown.

This chain connects TRBV5-1 to TRBJ1-1, with D perhaps matching TRBD1 (5 bases). The sample consisted of PBMCs. This receptor was obtained from a woman aged 40 to 55 in good health and CMV-seropositive. CDR3 sequence: CASSSLSTGNTEAFF. The DNA for the CDR3 is TGCGCCAGCAGCTCTCTATCTACAGGGAACACTGAAGCTTTCTTT.